Presented here are 8 T cell receptor beta chains from one specimen sequenced in a study of CD8+CD57+ T cells in acquired aplastic anemia (dated by TCRdb to 2017 to 2018). Patients chosen for sequencing had shown expansion of CD8+CD57+ cells by flow cytometry. The sequencing machine was an Illumina HiSeq 2000. Genomic DNA was used as template for profiling of TCR beta VDJ combinations and CDR3 sequences. TCRdb reworked the public reads: Q25 trimming with fastp, MiXCR clone assembly, productive beta chains retained. Rows with one shared CDR3 protein collapse into an entry with the most common genes and DNA. This sample holds 200,000 or so distinct CDR3 sequences; 40% to 50% were observed only once. The ten largest make up approximately 9.4% of the sample. Source material: sorted CD4+, CD8+, or CD8+CD57+ T cells (not recorded which) from PBMCs. These receptors were collected from a human donor with aplastic anemia.

The rearrangement joins TRBV18 to TRBJ2-1; maybe TRBD2 (6 bases). The CDR3 is 13 residues long. The V end was cut by 3 bases, the J end by 6 bases, with 9 bases between. Germline CDR1 is KGHSH and CDR2 is LQKENI. CDR3 region: CASSPGRVNEQFF. As DNA, the CDR3 is TGTGCCAGCTCACCCGGGAGAGTCAATGAGCAGTTCTTC. Together with reference TRBV18 and TRBJ2-1, the CDR3 gives the full variable domain: NAGVMQNPRHLVRRRGQEARLRCSPMKGHSHVYWYRQLPEEGLKFMVYLQKENIIDESGMPKERFSAEFPKEGPSILRIQQVVRGDSAAYFCASSPGRVNEQFFGPGTRLTVL.

This clonotype was observed many times. V and J are TRBV24-1 and TRBJ1-5; no definite D call. Germline-derived CDR1 and CDR2 are KGHDR and SFDVKD. Trimming took off 3 bases at V and 7 bases at J, with 12 bases between the two ends. This CDR3 has 14 amino acids. The CDR3 spells CATSDPSGLQPQHF. CDR3 DNA: TGTGCCACCAGTGATCCCTCCGGTTTGCAGCCCCAGCATTTT.

This clonotype was detected ten times or more. V and J are TRBV5-1 and TRBJ2-1; D is ambiguous. Per the germline V gene, CDR1 is SGHRS and CDR2 is YFSETQ. Trimming took off 1 base at V and 2 bases at J, with 13 bases between the two ends. The CDR3 loop spans 16 amino acids. CDR3 nucleotides: TGCGCCAGCAGCTTGTCGAGGACGTTAGCCTACAATGAGCAGTTCTTC. It encodes CASSLSRTLAYNEQFF. Filled out from reference TRBV5-1 and TRBJ2-1, the complete variable domain reads KAGVTQTPRYLIKTRGQQVTLSCSPISGHRSVSWYQQTPGQGLQFLFEYFSETQRNKGNFPGRFSGRQFSNSRSEMNVSTLELGDSALYLCASSLSRTLAYNEQFFGPGTRLTVL.

The chain couples TRBV7-8 to TRBJ2-7; D remains ambiguous. This CDR3 spans 13 amino acids. In germline, CDR1 is SGHVS, CDR2 FQNEAQ. Trimming pared 4 bases from V and 3 bases from J, leaving 10 bases between. The DNA for the CDR3 is TGTGCCAGCAGCTCCGGCCTCGGCTACGAGCAGTACTTC. Translated: CASSSGLGYEQYF.

The count of this clonotype is one. One end of the junction fails to match germline, which may point to a read error. CDR3 sequence: CASSVAPQGEGKALF. CDR3 in DNA: TGTGCCAGCAGCGTAGCTCCCCAGGGCGAGGGGAAAGCTCTCTTT. J is TRBJ1-1 and V is TRBV9, with a weak D call TRBD1 (5 bases). The CDR3 loop spans 15 amino acids. Per germline, CDR1 SGDLS and CDR2 YYNGEE. The full variable domain, its missing parts supplied by reference TRBV9 and TRBJ1-1, is DSGVTQTPKHLITATGQRVTLRCSPRSGDLSVYWYQQSLDQGLQFLIQYYNGEERAKGNILERFSAQQFPDLHSELNLSSLELGDSALYFCASSVAPQGEGKALFGQGTRLTVV.

This sequence joins TRBV25-1 and TRBJ2-3; 9 positions agree with TRBD1. This CDR3 contains 18 residues. V lost 0 bases, J lost 2 bases, and 9 bases stayed unmatched. Germline V gene lookup returns CDR1 MGHDK and CDR2 SYGVNS. Here the CDR3 reads CASSEYGWGTGNTDTQYF. Written as DNA, the CDR3 is TGTGCCAGCAGTGAATACGGGTGGGGGACAGGGAACACAGATACGCAGTATTTT.

The gene calls are TRBV10-3 and TRBJ2-7; D ambiguous. The CDR3 has 14 residues. V dropped 5 bases and J dropped 1 base, with 12 bases sitting between them. The germline V gene encodes CDR1 ENHRY and CDR2 SYGVKD. The CDR3 reads CAISSDFLSYEQYF. The CDR3 DNA reads TGTGCCATCAGTTCAGACTTCTTATCCTACGAGCAGTACTTC.

In this sample, this clonotype turned up a few times. The chain links TRBV30 to TRBJ2-7; 14 nucleotides agree with TRBD2. The junction had 5 bases not matched to a gene; V was cut back by 1 base and J by 6 bases. The CDR3 length is 15 residues. CDR1 is GTSNPN, CDR2 SVGIG, per germline (reference sequence). The CDR3 loop reads CAWSGRLAGGREQYF. The CDR3 DNA sequence: TGTGCCTGGAGTGGAAGACTAGCGGGAGGGCGCGAGCAGTACTTC.